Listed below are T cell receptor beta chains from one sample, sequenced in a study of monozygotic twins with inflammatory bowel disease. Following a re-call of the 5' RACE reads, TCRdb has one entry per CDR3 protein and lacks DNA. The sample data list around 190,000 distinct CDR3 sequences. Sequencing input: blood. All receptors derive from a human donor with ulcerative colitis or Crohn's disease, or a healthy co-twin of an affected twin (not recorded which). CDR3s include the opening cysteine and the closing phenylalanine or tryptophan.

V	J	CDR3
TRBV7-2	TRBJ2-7	CASSFQDSYEQYF
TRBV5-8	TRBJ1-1	CASRTSTRASTFF
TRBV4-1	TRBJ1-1	CASSHQQTPGGPEAFF
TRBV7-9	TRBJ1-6	CASSSDGGGDSPLHF
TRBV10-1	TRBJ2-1	CASSEEGSTRNEQFF
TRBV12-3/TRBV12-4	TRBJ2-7	CASRGGGDRQYF
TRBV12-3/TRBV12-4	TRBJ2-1	CASSFHSRYRNEQFF
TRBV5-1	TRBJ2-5	CASRRTGDNQETQYF
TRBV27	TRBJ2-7	CASSYRQGKYEQYF
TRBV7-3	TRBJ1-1	CASSSRPGVNTEAFF
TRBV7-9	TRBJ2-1	CASSYDRMSYNEQFF
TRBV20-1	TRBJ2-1	CSATLGTAYNEQFF
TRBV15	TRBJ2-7	CATSRERLNPYEQYF
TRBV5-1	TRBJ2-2	CASSLDVTGELFF
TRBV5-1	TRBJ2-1	CASSYPTGDQGLAGYNEQFF
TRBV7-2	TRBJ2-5	CASSPGGALETQYF
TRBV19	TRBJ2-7	CASSISSGGISYEQYF
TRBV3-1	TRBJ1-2	CASSEDPSHGYTF
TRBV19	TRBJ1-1	CASRRELYTEAFF
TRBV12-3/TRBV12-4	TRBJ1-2	CASSFSGARYDGYTF